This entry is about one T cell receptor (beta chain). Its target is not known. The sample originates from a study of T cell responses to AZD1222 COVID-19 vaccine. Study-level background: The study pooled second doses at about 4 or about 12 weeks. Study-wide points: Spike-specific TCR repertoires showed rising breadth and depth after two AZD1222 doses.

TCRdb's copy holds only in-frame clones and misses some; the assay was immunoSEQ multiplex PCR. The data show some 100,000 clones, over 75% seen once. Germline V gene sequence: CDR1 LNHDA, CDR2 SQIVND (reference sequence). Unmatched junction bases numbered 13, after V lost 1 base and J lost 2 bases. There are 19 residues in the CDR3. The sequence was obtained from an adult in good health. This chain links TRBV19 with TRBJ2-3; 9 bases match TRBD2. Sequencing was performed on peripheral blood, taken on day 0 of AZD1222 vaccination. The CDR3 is CASSIGGLAGPSTTDTQYF. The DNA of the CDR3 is TGTGCCAGTAGTATAGGGGGTCTAGCGGGACCCTCTACCACAGATACGCAGTATTTT. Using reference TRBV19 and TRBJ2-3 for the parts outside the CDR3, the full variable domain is DGGITQSPKYLFRKEGQNVTLSCEQNLNHDAMYWYRQDPGQGLRLIYYSQIVNDFQKGDIAEGYSVSREKKESFPLTVTSAQKNPTAFYLCASSIGGLAGPSTTDTQYFGPGTRLTVL.